Listed below are T cell receptor beta chains from one sample, sequenced in a study of shared clonotypes between healthy human individuals. Sequenced by immunoSEQ multiplex PCR; TCRdb stores in-frame clones only, minus some. The table has 2.5 million or so clones, 85% to 95% seen once. The sample taken for sequencing was naive CD4+ T cells sorted from blood. Receptors were obtained from a man in his late teens or twenties in good health. Each CDR3 is given with its conserved first and last residue. A D gene is named only where the DNA matches it firmly. Rows give clone size only sometimes, using once, few, many, or a class for an expanded clone.

V: TRBV7-2
J: TRBJ2-3
D: TRBD2
size: -
CDR3: CASSPSGSHPDTQYF
DNA: TGTGCCAGCAGCCCGAGCGGGAGTCACCCAGATACGCAGTATTTT

V: TRBV7-2
J: TRBJ2-7
D: -
size: -
CDR3: CASSLQSSYEQYF
DNA: TGTGCCAGCAGCTTACAGAGCTCCTACGAGCAGTACTTC

V: TRBV19
J: TRBJ1-2
D: TRBD1
size: -
CDR3: CATSGGQIFGGIYGYTF
DNA: TGTGCCACCTCCGGGGGACAGATCTTTGGGGGAATCTATGGCTACACCTTC

V: TRBV2
J: TRBJ1-1
D: TRBD1
size: -
CDR3: CASRDRVNTEAFF
DNA: TGTGCCAGCAGAGACAGGGTGAACACTGAAGCTTTCTTT

V: TRBV18
J: TRBJ1-1
D: -
size: -
CDR3: CASSPQGTPAGTEAFF
DNA: TGTGCCAGCTCACCACAGGGGACACCCGCGGGCACTGAAGCTTTCTTT

V: TRBV19
J: TRBJ2-4
D: TRBD2
size: -
CDR3: CASSPRGGMNIQYF
DNA: TGTGCCAGTAGTCCCCGGGGGGGAATGAACATTCAGTACTTC

V: TRBV9
J: TRBJ2-1
D: TRBD2
size: -
CDR3: CASSVEGGGAHEQFF
DNA: TGTGCCAGCAGCGTAGAAGGCGGGGGGGCCCATGAGCAGTTCTTC

V: TRBV7-9
J: TRBJ1-4
D: -
size: once
CDR3: CASSLQRANEKLFF
DNA: TGTGCCAGCAGCTTGCAGCGAGCTAATGAAAAACTGTTTTTT

V: TRBV4-1
J: TRBJ2-2
D: -
size: -
CDR3: CASSQTFGGRSTGELFF
DNA: TGCGCCAGCAGCCAGACCTTCGGGGGACGGTCCACCGGGGAGCTGTTTTTT

V: TRBV28
J: TRBJ2-7
D: -
size: -
CDR3: CASSRSLLPYEQYF
DNA: TGTGCCAGCAGTCGAAGTCTTCTCCCCTACGAGCAGTACTTC

V: TRBV5-6
J: TRBJ2-6
D: -
size: -
CDR3: CASSLGRFSGANVLTF
DNA: TGTGCCAGCAGCTTGGGGAGGTTCTCTGGGGCCAACGTCCTGACTTTC

V: TRBV5-1
J: TRBJ2-7
D: TRBD2
size: -
CDR3: CASSLGPSGGTGSYEQYF
DNA: TGCGCCAGCAGCTTGGGGCCTAGCGGGGGGACTGGCTCCTACGAGCAGTACTTC

V: TRBV18
J: TRBJ2-6
D: TRBD1
size: -
CDR3: CASSSGDRGYGANVLTF
DNA: TGTGCCAGCTCATCCGGGGACAGGGGATACGGGGCCAACGTCCTGACTTTC

V: TRBV6-5
J: TRBJ2-7
D: TRBD1
size: -
CDR3: CASTPGGGRLYEQYF
DNA: TGTGCCAGCACCCCAGGGGGCGGGCGGCTCTACGAGCAGTACTTC

V: TRBV29-1
J: TRBJ2-5
D: -
size: -
CDR3: CSVDVGGETQYF
DNA: TGCAGCGTTGATGTGGGGGGAGAGACCCAGTACTTC

V: TRBV18
J: TRBJ2-5
D: TRBD2
size: once
CDR3: CASSGRSGIETQYF
DNA: TGTGCCAGCTCGGGGAGGAGCGGGATTGAGACCCAGTACTTC

V: TRBV29-1
J: TRBJ2-1
D: -
size: once
CDR3: CSVVFREPERDEQFF
DNA: TGCAGCGTTGTTTTTCGGGAGCCGGAGAGGGATGAGCAGTTCTTC

V: TRBV20-1
J: TRBJ2-7
D: -
size: -
CDR3: CSAREILEQYF
DNA: TGCAGTGCTAGAGAAATTCTCGAGCAGTACTTC

V: TRBV6-6
J: TRBJ1-5
D: TRBD1
size: -
CDR3: CASSLGQGNNQPQHF
DNA: TGTGCCAGCAGTTTGGGACAGGGTAACAATCAGCCCCAGCATTTT

V: TRBV19
J: TRBJ1-5
D: -
size: -
CDR3: CASSTPDRRGNQPQHF
DNA: TGTGCCAGTAGTACCCCGGACAGACGGGGCAATCAGCCCCAGCATTTT

V: TRBV9
J: TRBJ1-4
D: -
size: -
CDR3: CASSLDTNNEKLFF
DNA: TGTGCCAGCAGCCTTGACACAAATAATGAAAAACTGTTTTTT

V: TRBV7-9
J: TRBJ2-7
D: TRBD2
size: -
CDR3: CASSSGLAGGPREQYF
DNA: TGTGCCAGCAGCTCCGGACTAGCGGGAGGTCCGCGCGAGCAGTACTTC

V: TRBV7-9
J: TRBJ2-3
D: TRBD1
size: -
CDR3: CASSSADRGPDTQYF
DNA: TGTGCCAGCAGCTCCGCGGACAGGGGCCCAGATACGCAGTATTTT

V: TRBV7-2
J: TRBJ2-7
D: -
size: once
CDR3: CASTEPGGAYEQYF
DNA: TGTGCCAGCACCGAACCGGGCGGAGCCTACGAGCAGTACTTC

V: TRBV5-1
J: TRBJ1-6
D: -
size: -
CDR3: CASSLAGLDNSPLHF
DNA: TGCGCCAGCAGCTTGGCTGGGTTGGACAATTCACCCCTCCACTTT

V: TRBV5-1
J: TRBJ2-2
D: TRBD1
size: -
CDR3: CASSSPGTAANTGELFF
DNA: TGCGCCAGCAGCTCACCCGGGACAGCGGCTAACACCGGGGAGCTGTTTTTT

V: TRBV2
J: TRBJ2-3
D: -
size: -
CDR3: CASSEVGGIITDTQYF
DNA: TGTGCCAGCAGTGAAGTCGGGGGTATAATCACAGATACGCAGTATTTT

V: TRBV7-6
J: TRBJ2-5
D: TRBD2
size: -
CDR3: CASSPGLAGGHETQYF
DNA: TGTGCCAGCAGCCCGGGACTAGCGGGAGGGCACGAGACCCAGTACTTC

V: TRBV11-2
J: TRBJ2-5
D: -
size: -
CDR3: CASSLDSLNQETQYF
DNA: TGTGCCAGCAGCTTAGATTCTCTTAACCAAGAGACCCAGTACTTC

V: TRBV6-1
J: TRBJ1-4
D: -
size: -
CDR3: CASGNGLNGKLFF
DNA: TGTGCCAGTGGAAACGGGTTAAATGGAAAACTGTTTTTT

V: TRBV5-4
J: TRBJ2-3
D: -
size: -
CDR3: CASSKGSKTTDTQYF
DNA: TGTGCCAGCAGTAAAGGTTCCAAAACCACAGATACGCAGTATTTT

V: TRBV4-1
J: TRBJ2-2
D: -
size: -
CDR3: CASSPRRPRNTGELFF
DNA: TGCGCCAGCAGCCCCAGGAGGCCCCGTAACACCGGGGAGCTGTTTTTT

V: TRBV18
J: TRBJ2-2
D: TRBD2
size: -
CDR3: CASSPSNSGSTGELFF
DNA: TGTGCCAGCTCACCAAGCAATAGCGGGAGTACCGGGGAGCTGTTTTTT

V: TRBV7-9
J: TRBJ1-1
D: TRBD1
size: few
CDR3: CASSLGQGVEAFF
DNA: TGTGCCAGCAGCTTGGGACAGGGGGTAGAGGCTTTCTTT

V: TRBV14
J: TRBJ2-7
D: TRBD2
size: -
CDR3: CASSQGFLAGGRGSYEQYF
DNA: TGTGCCAGCAGCCAAGGTTTCCTAGCGGGAGGGCGAGGGTCCTACGAGCAGTACTTC

V: TRBV5-1
J: TRBJ2-3
D: -
size: -
CDR3: CASSLEGKYTDTQYF
DNA: TGCGCCAGCAGCTTGGAGGGCAAATACACAGATACGCAGTATTTT

V: TRBV5-1
J: TRBJ2-7
D: TRBD1
size: -
CDR3: CASSHGTGVSIHEQYF
DNA: TGCGCCAGCAGCCATGGGACAGGGGTGTCAATCCACGAGCAGTACTTC

V: TRBV28
J: TRBJ2-6
D: -
size: -
CDR3: CASRPPSLGPNNVLTF
DNA: TGTGCCAGCCGCCCACCTTCTCTCGGACCAAACAACGTCCTGACTTTC

V: TRBV5-1
J: TRBJ2-5
D: TRBD1
size: -
CDR3: CASRNQGAWETQYF
DNA: TGCGCCAGCAGGAATCAGGGGGCTTGGGAGACCCAGTACTTC

V: TRBV12-5
J: TRBJ2-7
D: TRBD2
size: -
CDR3: CASVLTSGSYEQYF
DNA: TGTGCTAGTGTCTTGACTAGCGGGAGCTACGAGCAGTACTTC